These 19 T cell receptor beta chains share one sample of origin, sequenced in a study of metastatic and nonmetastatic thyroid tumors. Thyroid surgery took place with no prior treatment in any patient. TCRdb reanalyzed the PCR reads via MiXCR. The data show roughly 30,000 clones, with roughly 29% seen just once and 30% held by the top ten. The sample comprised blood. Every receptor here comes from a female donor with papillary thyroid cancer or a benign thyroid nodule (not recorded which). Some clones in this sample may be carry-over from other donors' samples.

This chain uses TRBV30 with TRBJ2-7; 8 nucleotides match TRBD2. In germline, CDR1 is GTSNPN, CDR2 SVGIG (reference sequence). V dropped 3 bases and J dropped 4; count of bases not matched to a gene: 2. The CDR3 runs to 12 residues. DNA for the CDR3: TGTGCCTGGAGCGGGAGGGGTTACGAGCAGTACTTC. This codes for CAWSGRGYEQYF.

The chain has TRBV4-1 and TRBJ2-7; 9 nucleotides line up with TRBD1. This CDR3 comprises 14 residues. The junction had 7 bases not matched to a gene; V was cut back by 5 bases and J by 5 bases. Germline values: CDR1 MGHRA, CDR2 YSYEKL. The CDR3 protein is CASSTPDRGHEQYF. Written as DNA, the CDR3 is TGCGCCAGCAGCACGCCGGACAGGGGCCACGAGCAGTACTTC.

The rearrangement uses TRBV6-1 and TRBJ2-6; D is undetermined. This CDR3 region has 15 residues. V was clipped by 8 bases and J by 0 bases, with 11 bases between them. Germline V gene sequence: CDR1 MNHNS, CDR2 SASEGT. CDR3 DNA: TGTGCCAGCCTACCGATCAGCTCTGGGGCCAACGTCCTGACTTTC. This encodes CASLPISSGANVLTF.

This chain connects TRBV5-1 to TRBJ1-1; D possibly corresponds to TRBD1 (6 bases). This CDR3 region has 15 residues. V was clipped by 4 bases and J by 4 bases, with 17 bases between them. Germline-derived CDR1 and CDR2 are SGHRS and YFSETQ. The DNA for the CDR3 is TGCGCCAGCAGCAGGGAACAGGGTGCGTCCACTGAAGCTTTCTTT. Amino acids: CASSREQGASTEAFF.

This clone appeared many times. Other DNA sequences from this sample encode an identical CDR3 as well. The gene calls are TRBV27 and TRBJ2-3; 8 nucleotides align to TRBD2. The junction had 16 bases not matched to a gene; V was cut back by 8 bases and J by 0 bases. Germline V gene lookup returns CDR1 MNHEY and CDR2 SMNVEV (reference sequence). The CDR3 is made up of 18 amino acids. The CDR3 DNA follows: TGTGCCAGCCCCGCGGTATCCGAGACTAGCGAGAGCACAGATACGCAGTATTTT. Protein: CASPAVSETSESTDTQYF.

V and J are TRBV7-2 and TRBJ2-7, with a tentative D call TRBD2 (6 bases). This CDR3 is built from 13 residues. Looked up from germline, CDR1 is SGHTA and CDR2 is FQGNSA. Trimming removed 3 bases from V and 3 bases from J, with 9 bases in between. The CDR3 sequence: CASSLGLFYEQYF. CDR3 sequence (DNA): TGTGCCAGCAGCTTGGGACTTTTCTACGAGCAGTACTTC.

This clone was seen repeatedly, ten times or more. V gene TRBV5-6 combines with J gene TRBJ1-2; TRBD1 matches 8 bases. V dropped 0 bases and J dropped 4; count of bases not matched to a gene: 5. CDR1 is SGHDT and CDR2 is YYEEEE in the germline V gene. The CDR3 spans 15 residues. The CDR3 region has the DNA TGTGCCAGCAGCTTGGGGACAGGGTTTGGCTATGGCTACACCTTC. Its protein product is CASSLGTGFGYGYTF.

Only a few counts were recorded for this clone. The CDR3 region has the DNA TGTGCCAGCAGAGTGGCTACAGGGAGCTACGAGCAGTACTTC. Amino acids: CASRVATGSYEQYF. The chain employs TRBV27 and TRBJ2-7; TRBD1 is a possible D gene (6 bases). Germline CDR1 is MNHEY and CDR2 is SMNVEV (reference sequence). This CDR3 is 14 amino acids long. Trimming cost V 6 bases and J 3 bases, with 15 bases left between them.

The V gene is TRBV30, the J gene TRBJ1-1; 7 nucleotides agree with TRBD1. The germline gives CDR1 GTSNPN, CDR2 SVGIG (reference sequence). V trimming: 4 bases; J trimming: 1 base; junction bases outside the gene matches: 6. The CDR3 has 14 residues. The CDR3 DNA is TGTGCCTGGAAAGGGGACAGTTCGAACACTGAAGCTTTCTTT. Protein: CAWKGDSSNTEAFF.

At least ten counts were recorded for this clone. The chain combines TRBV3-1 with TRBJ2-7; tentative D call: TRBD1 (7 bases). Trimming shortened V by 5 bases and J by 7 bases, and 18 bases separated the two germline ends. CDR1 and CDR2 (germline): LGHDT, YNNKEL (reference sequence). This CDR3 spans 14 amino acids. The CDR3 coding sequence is TGTGCCAGCAGCTATTGGGACAGACTAGGGGAGCAGTACTTC. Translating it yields CASSYWDRLGEQYF.

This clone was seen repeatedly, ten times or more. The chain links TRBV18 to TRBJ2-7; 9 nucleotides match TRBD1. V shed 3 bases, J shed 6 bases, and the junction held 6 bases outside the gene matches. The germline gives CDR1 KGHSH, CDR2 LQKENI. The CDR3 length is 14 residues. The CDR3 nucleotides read TGTGCCAGCTCACCGGGACAGGGTAGTAGCGAGCAGTACTTC. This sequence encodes CASSPGQGSSEQYF.

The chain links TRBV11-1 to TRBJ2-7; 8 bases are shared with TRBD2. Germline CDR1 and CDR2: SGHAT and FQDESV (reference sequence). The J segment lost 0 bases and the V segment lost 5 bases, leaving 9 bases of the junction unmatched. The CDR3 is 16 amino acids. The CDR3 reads CASSPRASGLSYEQYF. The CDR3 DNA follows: TGTGCCAGCAGCCCCCGGGCTAGCGGGCTCTCCTACGAGCAGTACTTC. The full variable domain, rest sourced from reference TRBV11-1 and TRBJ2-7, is EAEVAQSPRYKITEKSQAVAFWCDPISGHATLYWYRQILGQGPELLVQFQDESVVDDSQLPKDRFSAERLKGVDSTLKIQPAELGDSAMYLCASSPRASGLSYEQYFGPGTRLTVT.

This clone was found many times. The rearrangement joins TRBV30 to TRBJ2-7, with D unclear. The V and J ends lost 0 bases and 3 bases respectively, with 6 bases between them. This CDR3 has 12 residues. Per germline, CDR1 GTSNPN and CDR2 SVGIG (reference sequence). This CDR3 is CAWSVDSYEQYF. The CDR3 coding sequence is TGTGCCTGGAGTGTAGATAGCTACGAGCAGTACTTC.

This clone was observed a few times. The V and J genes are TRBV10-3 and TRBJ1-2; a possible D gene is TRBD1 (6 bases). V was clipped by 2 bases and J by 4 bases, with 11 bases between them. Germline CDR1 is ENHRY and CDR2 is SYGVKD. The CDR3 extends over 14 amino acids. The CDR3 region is CAISERTDVYGYTF. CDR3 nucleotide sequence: TGTGCCATCAGTGAGCGGACAGACGTCTATGGCTACACCTTC.

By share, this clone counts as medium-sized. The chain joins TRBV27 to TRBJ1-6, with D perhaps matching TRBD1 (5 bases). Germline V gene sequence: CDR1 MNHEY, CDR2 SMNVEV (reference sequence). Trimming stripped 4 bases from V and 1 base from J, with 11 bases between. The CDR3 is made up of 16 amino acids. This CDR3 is CASSSWGESYNSPLHF. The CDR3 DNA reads TGTGCCAGCAGTTCATGGGGGGAATCCTATAATTCACCCCTCCACTTT.

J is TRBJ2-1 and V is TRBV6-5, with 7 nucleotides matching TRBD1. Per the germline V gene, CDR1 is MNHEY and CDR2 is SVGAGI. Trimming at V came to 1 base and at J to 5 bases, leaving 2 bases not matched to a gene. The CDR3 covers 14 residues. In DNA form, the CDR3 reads TGTGCCAGCAGTTACTGGGGACAGAACAATGAGCAGTTCTTC. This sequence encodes CASSYWGQNNEQFF.

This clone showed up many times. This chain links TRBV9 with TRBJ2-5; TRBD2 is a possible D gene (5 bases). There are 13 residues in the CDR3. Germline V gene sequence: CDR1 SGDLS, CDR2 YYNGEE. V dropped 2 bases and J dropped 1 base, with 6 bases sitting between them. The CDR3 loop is CASSVGVQETQYF. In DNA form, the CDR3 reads TGTGCCAGCAGCGTCGGGGTCCAAGAGACCCAGTACTTC.

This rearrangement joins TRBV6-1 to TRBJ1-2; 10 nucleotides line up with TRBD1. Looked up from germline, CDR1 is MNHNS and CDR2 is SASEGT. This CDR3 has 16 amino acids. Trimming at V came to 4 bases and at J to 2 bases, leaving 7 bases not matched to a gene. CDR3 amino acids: CASSGIRQGANYGYTF. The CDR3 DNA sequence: TGTGCCAGCAGTGGGATTCGACAGGGGGCCAACTATGGCTACACCTTC.

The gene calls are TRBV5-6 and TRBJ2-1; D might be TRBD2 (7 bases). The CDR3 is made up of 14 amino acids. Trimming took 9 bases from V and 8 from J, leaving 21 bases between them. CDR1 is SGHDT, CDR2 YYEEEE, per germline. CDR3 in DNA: TGTGCCACCGCAGGGGAAGGGGAGGGCCATGAGCAGTTCTTC. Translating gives CATAGEGEGHEQFF.